This TCR beta chain was sequenced during a study of Graves' ophthalmopathy and Graves' hyperthyroidism. Study conclusions and caveats: The model's prediction of ophthalmopathy progression had 65% to 71% sensitivity and approximately 72% specificity.

RNA served as the template for amplifying TCR beta CDR3 regions. RT-PCR in the first round used HTBI primers; a second-round multiplex PCR followed. TCRdb itself ran the multiplex PCR reads through MiXCR, one entry per CDR3 protein. The sample records about 400,000 distinct CDR3 sequences, over 15% being singletons. This clonotype was counted ten times or more. Its matching antigen is unknown. V was cut by 2 bases and J by 2 bases, with 10 bases left in between. The CDR3 consists of 14 residues. The germline V gene encodes CDR1 SGDLS and CDR2 YYNGEE. Sequenced input: peripheral blood. The receptor was derived from a woman between 18 and 29 years old with stable Graves' hyperthyroidism. The chain recombines TRBV9 with TRBJ2-5; D is undetermined. The CDR3 sequence: CASSVTDQQETQYF. As DNA, the CDR3 is TGTGCCAGCAGCGTTACAGATCAACAAGAGACCCAGTACTTC.